This entry lists 14 T cell receptor beta chains sequenced from one sample in a study of shared clonotypes between healthy human individuals. Naivety among CD8 cells was defined by CD45RO negativity and positive CCR7 selection, thereby excluding terminally differentiated effector memory CD45RA+ cells. Sequencing used immunoSEQ multiplex PCR; TCRdb keeps in-frame clones, though not all of them. The sample holds millions of clones; approximately 95% are singletons and the top ten take about 1.1%. Sequenced sample: naive CD8+ T cells sorted from blood. The origin of the receptors is a man aged 18-30 years in good health.

V gene TRBV9 combines with J gene TRBJ1-2; D unclear. CDR1 is SGDLS and CDR2 is YYNGEE in the germline V gene. The V end was cut by 3 bases, the J end by 7 bases, with 7 bases between. The CDR3 sequence is 11 residues long. The CDR3 is CASSGQSGYTF. The CDR3 nucleotides read TGTGCCAGCAGCGGCCAGAGTGGCTACACCTTC.

The V call is TRBV5-6, the J call TRBJ2-5; perhaps TRBD1 as D (5 bases). V was shortened by 3 bases and J by 1 base, with 7 bases between the two germline ends. Germline loops: CDR1 SGHDT, CDR2 YYEEEE. The CDR3 runs to 13 residues. The CDR3: CASSWTPQETQYF. The CDR3 coding sequence is TGTGCCAGCAGCTGGACACCCCAAGAGACCCAGTACTTC.

In regard to this clone: This CDR3 is also generated by other DNA sequences in the sample. The V and J genes are TRBV4-1 and TRBJ2-7, with a tentative D call TRBD2 (6 bases). CDR3 length: 13 amino acids. CDR1 MGHRA and CDR2 YSYEKL come from the germline V gene. V was pared by 4 bases and J by 1 base, with 8 bases between. The CDR3 DNA reads TGCGCCAGCAGCCTCGGACTATCCTACGAGCAGTACTTC. This sequence encodes CASSLGLSYEQYF.

The V gene is TRBV30, the J gene TRBJ2-3; the D gene is possibly TRBD2 (6 bases). The CDR3 sequence is 15 residues long. V lost 3 bases and J 5 bases, leaving 18 bases between the germline ends. In germline, CDR1 is GTSNPN, CDR2 SVGIG (reference sequence). Here the CDR3 reads CAWSQPVGTVDTQYF. DNA of the CDR3: TGTGCCTGGAGCCAACCGGTCGGGACTGTAGATACGCAGTATTTT. Using reference TRBV30 and TRBJ2-3 for the parts outside the CDR3, the full variable domain is SQTIHQWPATLVQPVGSPLSLECTVEGTSNPNLYWYRQAAGRGLQLLFYSVGIGQISSEVPQNLSASRPQDRQFILSSKKLLLSDSGFYLCAWSQPVGTVDTQYFGPGTRLTVL.

The rearrangement uses TRBV19 and TRBJ2-1; D is possibly TRBD1 or TRBD2 (5 bases each). The CDR3 spans 14 residues. The germline gives CDR1 LNHDA, CDR2 SQIVND (reference sequence). V dropped 4 bases and J dropped 5 bases, with 12 bases sitting between them. The CDR3 bases are TGTGCCAGTAGTACGGGGCCCTGGGACAATGAGCAGTTCTTC. Translating it yields CASSTGPWDNEQFF.

As to this clone: Distinct nucleotide sequences in the sample also encode this CDR3. The CDR3 here is CASSAPGGYNEQFF. The CDR3 coding sequence is TGTGCCAGCAGCGCCCCGGGGGGTTACAATGAGCAGTTCTTC. V and J are TRBV9 and TRBJ2-1, with 7 bases lining up with TRBD2. This CDR3 comprises 14 residues. Germline V gives CDR1 SGDLS, CDR2 YYNGEE. The trim removed 3 bases at V and 4 bases at J, leaving 4 bases unmatched.

The chain has TRBV5-1 and TRBJ2-7, with D perhaps TRBD2 (5 bases). From germline, CDR1 is SGHRS and CDR2 YFSETQ. The CDR3 length is 13 residues. V lost 4 bases and J lost 2, with 10 bases in between. In DNA form, the CDR3 reads TGCGCCAGCAGCACCGGACTTACCTACGAGCAGTACTTC. Protein sequence: CASSTGLTYEQYF.

The J gene is TRBJ2-5, the V gene TRBV5-1, with D maybe TRBD1 (6 bases). Trimming stripped 4 bases from V and 0 bases from J, with 13 bases between. The CDR3 runs to 15 residues. CDR1 and CDR2 from the germline V gene are SGHRS and YFSETQ. The CDR3 nucleotides are TGCGCCAGCAGCACCCTACAGGGTAACCAAGAGACCCAGTACTTC. This encodes CASSTLQGNQETQYF.

The rearrangement joins TRBV7-8 to TRBJ1-5; D is uncertain. This CDR3 region has 13 residues. Germline values: CDR1 SGHVS, CDR2 FQNEAQ. Between the trimmed V and J ends, which lost 4 bases and 11 bases, there was a span of 15 bases. This chain's CDR3 is CASSYDPGQTQHF. The CDR3 DNA follows: TGTGCCAGCAGCTACGACCCTGGTCAAACCCAGCATTTT.

Remarks on this clone: Other DNA sequences from this sample encode an identical CDR3 as well. This sequence joins TRBV6-5 and TRBJ2-7; TRBD1 aligns across 8 bases. Germline assignment: CDR1 MNHEY and CDR2 SVGAGI. The CDR3 contains 14 residues. The V segment lost 4 bases and the J segment 2 bases; nucleotides outside the gene matches: 4. CDR3 in DNA: TGTGCCAGCAGTTTTGGGACAGGCACCTACGAGCAGTACTTC. As protein: CASSFGTGTYEQYF.

In DNA form, the CDR3 reads TGCGCCAGCTGCACCTCTATAACTAGCACAGATACGCAGTATTTT. This encodes CASCTSITSTDTQYF. V gene TRBV5-1 combines with J gene TRBJ2-3, with no clear D. The V gene lost 7 bases and the J gene lost 0 bases, with 15 bases spanning the gap. The length of the CDR3 is 15 residues. Germline CDR1 reads SGHRS; CDR2 reads YFSETQ.

CDR3 in DNA: TGCGCCAGCAGCCAAGATAGGGCAGGGCTATACAATGAGCAGTTCTTC. It specifies CASSQDRAGLYNEQFF. This chain joins TRBV4-1 and TRBJ2-1; D is possibly TRBD1 (5 bases). Germline CDR1 and CDR2: MGHRA and YSYEKL. V was trimmed by 0 bases and J by 4 bases, leaving 13 bases between them. CDR3 length: 16 residues.

This chain uses TRBV21-1 with TRBJ2-5; no DNA check was done on the table's D call, TRBD2. TRBV21-1 is recorded as a pseudogene. CDR3 length equals 18 residues. The CDR3 DNA reads TGTGCCAGCAGCCCAGCTTGGACTAGCGGGAGCCGAATAAAGACCCAGTACTTC. It yields the protein CASSPAWTSGSRIKTQYF.

This clone was seen once. V usage is TRBV7-9 and J usage is TRBJ1-1; 7 nucleotides align to TRBD1. The V segment lost 4 bases and the J segment 0 bases; nucleotides outside the gene matches: 5. The CDR3 totals 15 residues. CDR1 and CDR2 from the germline V gene are SEHNR and FQNEAQ (reference sequence). The CDR3 coding sequence is TGTGCCAGCAGCTCCTCGACAGGGATGAACACTGAAGCTTTCTTT. It is translated as CASSSSTGMNTEAFF.